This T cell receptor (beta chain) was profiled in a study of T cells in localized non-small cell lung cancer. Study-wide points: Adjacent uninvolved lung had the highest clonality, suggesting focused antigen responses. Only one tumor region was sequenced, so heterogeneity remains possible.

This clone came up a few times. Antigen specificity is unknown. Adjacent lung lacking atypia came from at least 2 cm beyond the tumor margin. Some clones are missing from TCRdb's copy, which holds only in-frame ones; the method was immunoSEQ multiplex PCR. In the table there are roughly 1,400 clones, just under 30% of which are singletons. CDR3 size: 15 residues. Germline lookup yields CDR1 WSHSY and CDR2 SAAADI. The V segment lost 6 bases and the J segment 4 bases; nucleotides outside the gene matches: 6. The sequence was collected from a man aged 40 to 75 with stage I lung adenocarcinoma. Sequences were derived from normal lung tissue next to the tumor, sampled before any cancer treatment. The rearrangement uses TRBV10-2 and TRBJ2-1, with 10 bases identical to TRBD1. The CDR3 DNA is TGCGCCAGCAGATCGGGACAGGGGTCTTACAATGAGCAGTTCTTC. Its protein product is CASRSGQGSYNEQFF.